A single sample gave rise to the 29 T cell receptor beta chains below, sequenced in a study of chemoradiotherapy in HPV16-positive cancers. Measured with immunoSEQ multiplex PCR; TCRdb has only the in-frame clones, and not every one. The repertoire holds 650 to 950 clones, around 80% seen once, with about 10% in the top ten. The sequencing here drew on tumor tissue, taken from a patient who underwent chemoradiotherapy. The origin of the receptors is a human donor with HPV-associated anogenital cancer.

The chain employs TRBV9 and TRBJ1-1, with D tentatively TRBD1 (5 bases). V shed 4 bases and J shed 3 bases, with 10 bases lying between them. CDR3 size: 13 residues. Per germline, CDR1 SGDLS and CDR2 YYNGEE. The CDR3 loop reads CASSPGVDTEAFF. The CDR3 DNA is TGTGCCAGCAGCCCGGGGGTGGACACTGAAGCTTTCTTT.

The chain couples TRBV7-8 to TRBJ2-3, with D possibly matching TRBD1 (6 bases). Germline CDR1 SGHVS, CDR2 FQNEAQ. The germline V and J ends were trimmed by 5 bases and 2 bases, with 11 bases remaining between them. There are 14 residues in the CDR3. DNA for the CDR3: TGTGCCAGCAGCGATGGACAGACCACAGATACGCAGTATTTT. Its translation: CASSDGQTTDTQYF. The full variable domain, in which reference TRBV7-8 and TRBJ2-3 provide the parts outside the CDR3, is GAGVSQSPRYKVAKRGQDVALRCDPISGHVSLFWYQQALGQGPEFLTYFQNEAQLDKSGLPSDRFFAERPEGSVSTLKIQRTQQEDSAVYLCASSDGQTTDTQYFGPGTRLTVL.

V and J are TRBV10-3 and TRBJ1-2, with D perhaps TRBD1 (5 bases). The V end was cut by 8 bases, the J end by 2 bases, with 15 bases between. This CDR3 is 14 amino acids long. Germline CDR1 reads ENHRY; CDR2 reads SYGVKD. The CDR3 here is CAILPQGGNYGYTF. CDR3 DNA: TGTGCCATCCTTCCCCAGGGAGGGAACTATGGCTACACCTTC.

The rearrangement uses TRBV25-1 and TRBJ2-1; a weak D match, TRBD2 (6 bases). The CDR3 spans 14 residues. Per germline, CDR1 MGHDK and CDR2 SYGVNS. Trimming pared 3 bases from V and 4 bases from J, leaving 10 bases between. CDR3: CASSDPRGYNEQFF. As DNA, the CDR3 is TGTGCCAGCAGTGACCCCCGGGGGTACAATGAGCAGTTCTTC.

J is TRBJ2-2 and V is TRBV19; D remains unclear. Trimming took off 0 bases at V and 2 bases at J, with 10 bases between the two ends. The CDR3 totals 16 residues. Germline values: CDR1 LNHDA, CDR2 SQIVND (reference sequence). The DNA of the CDR3 is TGTGCCAGTAGTATAGATCAGGTCTACAACACCGGGGAGCTGTTTTTT. This translates into CASSIDQVYNTGELFF.

The chain employs TRBV5-6 and TRBJ1-5, with a possible D match to TRBD1 (6 bases). The CDR3 runs 14 residues. Trimming took 5 bases from V and 7 from J, leaving 16 bases between them. CDR1 is SGHDT, CDR2 YYEEEE, per germline. CDR3 coding DNA: TGTGCCAGCAGTTTAACAGGGATGGGGCAGCCCCAGCATTTT. This translates into CASSLTGMGQPQHF.

By sample share, this clone is large. The genes are TRBV29-1 and TRBJ1-2, with 11 positions matching TRBD1. The V segment lost 7 bases and the J segment 10 bases; nucleotides outside the gene matches: 5. CDR1 and CDR2 (germline): SQVTM, ANQGSEA. CDR3 length: 11 amino acids. CDR3 nucleotide sequence: TGCAGCGCAAGGACAGGGGGCGACTACACCTTC. It encodes CSARTGGDYTF.

The chain has TRBV6-1 and TRBJ1-5; D gene ambiguous. Germline CDR1 and CDR2: MNHNS and SASEGT. V was pared by 10 bases and J by 3 bases, with 10 bases between. The CDR3 spans 12 residues. Written as DNA, the CDR3 is TGTGCCACCCGGGCTTTCAATCAGCCCCAGCATTTT. It codes for CATRAFNQPQHF.

The chain carries TRBV28 and TRBJ2-4, with D possibly being TRBD1 or TRBD2 (5 bases each). Germline V CDR1 and CDR2: MDHEN, SYDVKM. This CDR3 has 15 amino acids. Trimming shortened V by 6 bases and J by 7 bases, and 19 bases separated the two germline ends. CDR3 region: CASSPSRDDRNIQYF. The CDR3 nucleotides read TGTGCCAGCAGCCCAAGCCGGGACGATAGGAACATTCAGTACTTC.

This clone was seen a handful of times. The V call is TRBV19, the J call TRBJ1-4; D is unclear. Germline V gene lookup returns CDR1 LNHDA and CDR2 SQIVND (reference sequence). The CDR3 has 14 amino acids. Trimming stripped 7 bases from V and 5 bases from J, with 14 bases between. The CDR3: CASTERLGNEKLFF. The CDR3 region has the DNA TGTGCCAGTACGGAACGCCTTGGCAATGAAAAACTGTTTTTT.

The rearrangement joins TRBV19 to TRBJ2-1; TRBD2 agrees at 9 bases. The junction had 7 bases not matched to a gene; V was cut back by 0 bases and J by 4 bases. This CDR3 spans 17 amino acids. From germline, CDR1 is LNHDA and CDR2 SQIVND (reference sequence). The DNA of the CDR3 is TGTGCCAGTAGTATAGATATCTCTAGCGGGGCGTACAATGAGCAGTTCTTC. This encodes CASSIDISSGAYNEQFF.

The genes are TRBV19 and TRBJ1-3; no firm D call. CDR3 size: 15 residues. Trimming shortened V by 7 bases and J by 0 bases, and 13 bases separated the two germline ends. Germline loops: CDR1 LNHDA, CDR2 SQIVND (reference sequence). The DNA for the CDR3 is TGTGCCAGTACCCCGACGGGTACCTCTGGAAACACCATATATTTT. Protein product: CASTPTGTSGNTIYF.

The CDR3 sequence is CASSLASGDSSYEQYF. Written as DNA, the CDR3 is TGTGCCAGCAGCTTAGCCTCTGGGGACAGCTCCTACGAGCAGTACTTC. This chain links TRBV7-9 with TRBJ2-7, with 7 bases that match TRBD1. CDR3 length equals 16 residues. V was clipped by 0 bases and J by 0 bases; unmatched bases: 5. In germline, CDR1 is SEHNR, CDR2 FQNEAQ (reference sequence).

This sequence joins TRBV27 and TRBJ2-1; D is unclear. Trimming took off 4 bases at V and 0 bases at J, with 13 bases between the two ends. CDR3 length: 16 amino acids. Germline CDR1 MNHEY, CDR2 SMNVEV (reference sequence). The chain's CDR3 is CASSWGTAHSYNEQFF. DNA for the CDR3: TGTGCCAGCAGTTGGGGAACCGCCCACTCCTACAATGAGCAGTTCTTC.

The gene calls are TRBV2 and TRBJ2-5; D is ambiguous. The CDR3 is 13 amino acids. V shed 7 bases and J shed 2 bases, with 11 bases lying between them. CDR1 SNHLY and CDR2 FYNNEI come from the germline V gene. This chain's CDR3 is CASTNEDQETQYF. CDR3 DNA sequence: TGTGCCAGCACGAATGAGGATCAAGAGACCCAGTACTTC.

The chain couples TRBV9 to TRBJ1-5; D perhaps matches TRBD1 (6 bases). CDR1 SGDLS and CDR2 YYNGEE come from the germline V gene. V lost 2 bases and J 4 bases, leaving 10 bases between the germline ends. This CDR3 has 14 residues. CDR3 loop: CASSVGQLNQPQHF. The CDR3 nucleotides are TGTGCCAGCAGCGTCGGACAGCTTAATCAGCCCCAGCATTTT.

The rearrangement links TRBV11-2 to TRBJ2-3; D gene uncertain. Per germline, CDR1 SGHAT and CDR2 FQNNGV. The V end was cut by 5 bases, the J end by 6 bases, with 6 bases between. The CDR3 has 11 amino acids. CDR3 sequence: CASSRLDTQYF. Written as DNA, the CDR3 is TGTGCCAGCAGCCGATTGGATACGCAGTATTTT.

This clone was seen a few times. The chain employs TRBV7-2 and TRBJ1-6, with D maybe TRBD1 (5 bases). V dropped 5 bases and J dropped 7 bases, with 12 bases sitting between them. CDR3 size: 14 residues. CDR1 and CDR2 (germline): SGHTA, FQGNSA. The CDR3 protein is CASSVRVGNSPLHF. Here the CDR3 DNA reads TGTGCCAGCAGCGTCAGGGTAGGAAATTCACCCCTCCACTTT.

This clone was detected only once. The CDR3 sequence: CASSFPGDRGRNQPQHF. The CDR3 region has the DNA TGTGCCAGTAGTTTCCCGGGGGACAGGGGACGCAATCAGCCCCAGCATTTT. The chain combines TRBV19 with TRBJ1-5, with 10 bases aligning to TRBD1. With V trimmed by 5 bases and J by 2 bases, 9 bases remained unmatched. The CDR3 covers 17 residues. Germline loops: CDR1 LNHDA, CDR2 SQIVND (reference sequence).

This clone appeared a single time. CDR3 residues: CASFKTAGNTIYF. The CDR3 DNA reads TGTGCCAGTTTTAAGACAGCCGGAAACACCATATATTTT. J is TRBJ1-3 and V is TRBV19; D possibly corresponds to TRBD1 (5 bases). Trimming removed 8 bases from V and 4 bases from J, with 12 bases in between. CDR3 length: 13 amino acids. CDR1 and CDR2 from the germline V gene are LNHDA and SQIVND (reference sequence).

The chain couples TRBV5-4 to TRBJ1-1, with D perhaps TRBD1 (5 bases). Deletions cut 0 bases from V and 3 bases from J, with 21 bases between. Germline V CDR1 and CDR2: SGHNT, YYREEE (reference sequence). This CDR3 is 18 amino acids long. The CDR3 is CASSLAWAGKGEDTEAFF. Written as DNA, the CDR3 is TGTGCCAGCAGCTTGGCCTGGGCAGGGAAGGGTGAGGACACTGAAGCTTTCTTT.

This clone was seen only once. V gene TRBV27 combines with J gene TRBJ1-2; D call uncertain. The germline CDR1 and CDR2 sequences are MNHEY and SMNVEV (reference sequence). The CDR3 is made up of 13 amino acids. V gave up 3 bases and J gave up 0 bases, with 5 bases separating them. CDR3 protein: CASSLRSNYGYTF. The DNA for the CDR3 is TGTGCCAGCAGTTTGAGGTCTAACTATGGCTACACCTTC.

This clone was recorded a few times. The J gene is TRBJ2-1, the V gene TRBV19; D possibly corresponds to TRBD2 (7 bases). Trimming pared 0 bases from V and 7 bases from J, leaving 19 bases between. The CDR3 length is 17 residues. Looked up from germline, CDR1 is LNHDA and CDR2 is SQIVND (reference sequence). This CDR3 is CASSIDLSSGTSNEQFF. CDR3 coding DNA: TGTGCCAGTAGTATAGATCTATCCAGCGGGACATCGAATGAGCAGTTCTTC.

The rearrangement uses TRBV20-1 and TRBJ1-2; D ambiguous. The CDR3 runs to 11 residues. Per the germline V gene, CDR1 is DFQATT and CDR2 is SNEGSKA (reference sequence). The germline V and J ends were trimmed by 5 bases and 4 bases, with 8 bases remaining between them. The CDR3 is CSAVWGYGYTF. As DNA, the CDR3 is TGCAGTGCTGTCTGGGGCTATGGCTACACCTTC.

In DNA, the CDR3 is TGTGCCAGCAGACCGGGACCCAATAATTCACCCCTCCACTTT. Translating gives CASRPGPNNSPLHF. The rearrangement joins TRBV6-1 to TRBJ1-6, with a tentative D call TRBD1 (5 bases). This CDR3 contains 14 residues. Trimming cost V 6 bases and J 5 bases, with 11 bases left between them. Germline values: CDR1 MNHNS, CDR2 SASEGT.

This clone was recorded only once. The chain employs TRBV28 and TRBJ2-5; tentatively, D is TRBD2 (5 bases). The CDR3 is 14 residues long. Germline loops: CDR1 MDHEN, CDR2 SYDVKM. V was shortened by 3 bases and J by 2 bases, with 10 bases between the two germline ends. The CDR3 is CASSLGSGQETQYF. Written as DNA, the CDR3 is TGTGCCAGCAGTTTGGGCAGCGGACAAGAGACCCAGTACTTC. Together with reference TRBV28 and TRBJ2-5, the CDR3 gives the full variable domain: DVKVTQSSRYLVKRTGEKVFLECVQDMDHENMFWYRQDPGLGLRLIYFSYDVKMKEKGDIPEGYSVSREKKERFSLILESASTNQTSMYLCASSLGSGQETQYFGPGTRLLVL.

This clone was detected only a few times. The V call is TRBV11-2, the J call TRBJ1-4, with a weak D call TRBD1 (5 bases). Trimming shortened V by 1 base and J by 4 bases, and 13 bases separated the two germline ends. The germline V gene has CDR1 SGHAT and CDR2 FQNNGV. This CDR3 is built from 16 residues. This chain's CDR3 is CASSLVSAGFNEKLFF. The CDR3 region has the DNA TGTGCCAGCAGCTTAGTTTCGGCAGGGTTTAATGAAAAACTGTTTTTT.

There are a few counts of this clone. The chain is built from TRBV10-3 and TRBJ2-1; D possibly corresponds to TRBD2 (6 bases). The length of the CDR3 is 14 residues. Per the germline V gene, CDR1 is ENHRY and CDR2 is SYGVKD. V lost 8 bases to trimming and J lost 8 bases, with 19 bases between them. The CDR3 nucleotides are TGTGCCATCGCCCGGGACTCTGATGGCGATGAGCAGTTCTTC. This gives the protein CAIARDSDGDEQFF.

This clone appeared once. The chain links TRBV7-2 to TRBJ1-2; D gene ambiguous. Trimming left V 5 bases short and J 9 bases short, with 19 bases between. The CDR3 spans 14 residues. The germline V gene has CDR1 SGHTA and CDR2 FQGNSA. This CDR3 is CASSITSDGRSYTF. CDR3 in DNA: TGTGCCAGCAGCATCACGTCGGATGGGCGGAGCTACACCTTC.